The clone carrying this TCR beta chain was counted once. Antigen: not known. This CDR3 region has 14 residues. CDR1 and CDR2 (germline): MNHNS, SASEGT. V shed 7 bases and J shed 7 bases, with 20 bases lying between them. This sample stems from a study of cytomegalovirus exposure and HLA in healthy donors. Study-wide results and limits: Some V segments (TRBV6-2 and TRBV6-3 among them) were excluded as indistinguishable.

This PCR relied on a set of 60 Vbeta primers and 13 Jbeta primers. Produced via immunoSEQ multiplex PCR; TCRdb's table is partial and in-frame only. The top ten hold roughly 2% of the sample, which has approximately 110,000 clones, about 86% seen once. Material for sequencing was PBMCs. The source is a woman under 40 in good health and CMV-seronegative. The chain combines TRBV6-1 with TRBJ2-7, with D perhaps TRBD1 (6 bases). The CDR3 reads CASIPRTYREEQYF. Written as DNA, the CDR3 is TGTGCCAGCATCCCCCGAACTTACAGGGAGGAGCAGTACTTC.